Many counts were recorded for the clone carrying this TCR beta chain. These data come from a study of Graves' ophthalmopathy and Graves' hyperthyroidism. Amplification from RNA transcripts yielded the TCR beta CDR3 regions. After a first-round RT-PCR with HTBI primers, a second-round multiplex PCR was run. TCRdb independently ran MiXCR on the multiplex PCR reads; one entry per CDR3 protein. This table holds around 520,000 distinct CDR3 sequences, under 45% found once. The sample taken for sequencing was peripheral blood or thyroid tissue (not recorded which). This receptor was taken from an adult man with Graves' hyperthyroidism.

CDR3 amino acids: CSASAQGALYNSPLHF. The CDR3 nucleotides read TGCAGTGCTAGCGCCCAGGGGGCGTTATATAATTCACCCCTCCACTTT. This sequence joins TRBV20-1 and TRBJ1-6; TRBD1 aligns across 8 bases. This CDR3 region has 16 residues. Germline lookup yields CDR1 DFQATT and CDR2 SNEGSKA (reference sequence). Germline trimming cut 3 bases from V and 4 bases from J; bases unmatched to any gene: 8.